Detailed here is one T cell receptor beta chain. The antigen is unknown. Other DNA sequences within the sample encode an identical CDR3. Sequencing used immunoSEQ multiplex PCR; TCRdb keeps in-frame clones, though not all of them. Of approximately 2,000,000 clones listed, 80% to 95% are singletons. The donors were all Caucasian adults (living in Nashville, Tennessee). This specimen comes from a study of shared clonotypes between healthy human individuals. Broader study findings: Naive subsets tended to show greater estimated richness than memory subsets.

With 8 bases removed from V and 1 base from J, the gap between germline ends came to 10 bases. The CDR3 has 13 amino acids. CDR1 MDHEN and CDR2 SYDVKM come from the germline V gene. The sequence was obtained from a man between 18 and 29 years old in good health. Some clones in this sample may be carry-over from other donors' samples. Specimen: naive CD4+ T cells from PBMCs. This sample's subset: CD45RA+ positively selected. The genes are TRBV28 and TRBJ2-3; the D gene could be TRBD1 or TRBD2 (5 bases each). CDR3 DNA sequence: TGTGCCAGCCGACGAGGGGGCACAGATACGCAGTATTTT. Translated, it gives CASRRGGTDTQYF.